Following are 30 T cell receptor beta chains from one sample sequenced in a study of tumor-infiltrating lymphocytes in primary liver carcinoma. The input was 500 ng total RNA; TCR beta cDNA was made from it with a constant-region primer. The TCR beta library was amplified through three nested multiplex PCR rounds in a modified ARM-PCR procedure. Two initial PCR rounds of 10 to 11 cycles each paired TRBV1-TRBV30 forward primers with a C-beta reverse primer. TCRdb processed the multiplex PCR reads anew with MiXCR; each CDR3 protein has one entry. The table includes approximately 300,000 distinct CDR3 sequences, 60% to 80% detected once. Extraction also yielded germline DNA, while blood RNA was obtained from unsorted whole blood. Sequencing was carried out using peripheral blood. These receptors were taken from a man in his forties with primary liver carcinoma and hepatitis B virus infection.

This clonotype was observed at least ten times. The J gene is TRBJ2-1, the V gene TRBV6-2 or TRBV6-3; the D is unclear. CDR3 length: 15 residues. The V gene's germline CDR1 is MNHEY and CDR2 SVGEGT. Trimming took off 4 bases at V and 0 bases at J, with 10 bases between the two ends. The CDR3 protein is CASSSLIPSYNEQFF. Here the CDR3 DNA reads TGTGCCAGCAGTTCCCTCATTCCCTCCTACAATGAGCAGTTCTTC.

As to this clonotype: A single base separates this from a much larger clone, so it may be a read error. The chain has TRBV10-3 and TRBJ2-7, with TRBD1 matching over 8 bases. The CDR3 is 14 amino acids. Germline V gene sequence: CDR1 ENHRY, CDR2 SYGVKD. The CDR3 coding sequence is TGTGCCATCAGTAGGGGGACAGGCGCCTACGAGCGGTACTTC. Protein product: CAISRGTGAYERYF.

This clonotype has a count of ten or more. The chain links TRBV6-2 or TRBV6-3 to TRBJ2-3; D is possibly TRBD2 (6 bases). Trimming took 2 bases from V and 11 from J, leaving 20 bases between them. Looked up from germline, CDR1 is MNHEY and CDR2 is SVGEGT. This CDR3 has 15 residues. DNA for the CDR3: TGTGCCAGCAGTTACACCACGGGGGTCGGAATCGGGCAGTATTTT. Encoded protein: CASSYTTGVGIGQYF.

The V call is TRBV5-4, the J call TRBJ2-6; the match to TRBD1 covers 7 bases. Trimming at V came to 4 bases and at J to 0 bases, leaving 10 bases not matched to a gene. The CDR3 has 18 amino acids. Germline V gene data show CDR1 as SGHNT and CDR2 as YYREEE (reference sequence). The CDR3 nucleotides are TGTGCCAGCAGCCTAAGGGACAGAGAAAGCTCTGGGGCCAACGTCCTGACTTTC. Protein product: CASSLRDRESSGANVLTF. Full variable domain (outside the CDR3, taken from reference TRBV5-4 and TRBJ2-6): ETGVTQSPTHLIKTRGQQVTLRCSSQSGHNTVSWYQQALGQGPQFIFQYYREEENGRGNFPPRFSGLQFPNYSSELNVNALELDDSALYLCASSLRDRESSGANVLTFGAGSRLTVL.

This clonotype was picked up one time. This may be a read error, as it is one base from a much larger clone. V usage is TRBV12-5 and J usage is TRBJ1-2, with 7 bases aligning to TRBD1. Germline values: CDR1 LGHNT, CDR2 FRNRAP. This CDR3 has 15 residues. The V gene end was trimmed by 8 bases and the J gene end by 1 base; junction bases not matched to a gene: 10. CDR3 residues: CASSPGQPHNYGYTF. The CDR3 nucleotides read TGTGCTAGTAGTCCGGGACAGCCTCATAACTATGGCTACACCTTC.

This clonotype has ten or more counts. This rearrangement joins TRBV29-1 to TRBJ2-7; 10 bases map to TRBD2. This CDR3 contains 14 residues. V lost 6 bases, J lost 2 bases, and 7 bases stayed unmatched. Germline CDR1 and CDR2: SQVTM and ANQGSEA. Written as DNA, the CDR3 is TGCAGCGTCGCCCTAGCGGGAGTTACCTACGAGCAGTACTTC. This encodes CSVALAGVTYEQYF.

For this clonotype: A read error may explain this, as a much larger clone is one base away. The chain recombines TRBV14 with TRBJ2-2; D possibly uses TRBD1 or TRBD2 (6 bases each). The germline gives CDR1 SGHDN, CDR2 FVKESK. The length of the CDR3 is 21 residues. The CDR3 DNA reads TGTGCCGGCAGCCAAGCCCGCGGGGACACGGCTGTGTTGGGGGTCACCGGGGAGCTGTTTTTT. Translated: CAGSQARGDTAVLGVTGELFF. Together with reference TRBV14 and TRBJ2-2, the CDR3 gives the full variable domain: EAGVTQFPSHSVIEKGQTVTLRCDPISGHDNLYWYRRVMGKEIKFLLHFVKESKQDESGMPNNRFLAERTGGTYSTLKVQPAELEDSGVYFCAGSQARGDTAVLGVTGELFFGEGSRLTVL.

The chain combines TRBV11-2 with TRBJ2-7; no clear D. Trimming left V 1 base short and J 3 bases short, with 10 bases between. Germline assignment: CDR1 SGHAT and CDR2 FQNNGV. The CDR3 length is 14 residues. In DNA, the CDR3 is TGTGCCAGCAGCTTAGTAATGGGCTTCTACGAGCAGTACTTC. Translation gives CASSLVMGFYEQYF.

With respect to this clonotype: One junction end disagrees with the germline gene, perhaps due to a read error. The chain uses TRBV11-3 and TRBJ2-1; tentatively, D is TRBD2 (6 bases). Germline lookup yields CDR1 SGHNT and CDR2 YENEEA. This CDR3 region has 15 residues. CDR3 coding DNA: TGTGCTAGCACCTCATTAGCGGAGCCCTACAATGAGCAGTTCTTC. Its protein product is CASTSLAEPYNEQFF. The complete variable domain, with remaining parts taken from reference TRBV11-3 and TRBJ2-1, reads EAGVVQSPRYKIIEKKQPVAFWCNPISGHNTLYWYLQNLGQGPELLIRYENEEAVDDSQLPKDRFSAERLKGVDSTLKIQPAELGDSAVYLCASTSLAEPYNEQFFGPGTRLTVL.

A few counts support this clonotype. CDR3 in amino acids: CASSPGGGGELFF. Here the CDR3 DNA reads TGTGCCAGCAGCCCCGGGGGGGGCGGGGAGCTGTTTTTT. This chain joins TRBV5-4 and TRBJ2-2, with 8 bases matching TRBD2. V shed 4 bases and J 7 bases; nucleotides not matched to a gene: 3. The CDR3 is 13 amino acids. CDR1 is SGHNT, CDR2 YYREEE, per germline (reference sequence).

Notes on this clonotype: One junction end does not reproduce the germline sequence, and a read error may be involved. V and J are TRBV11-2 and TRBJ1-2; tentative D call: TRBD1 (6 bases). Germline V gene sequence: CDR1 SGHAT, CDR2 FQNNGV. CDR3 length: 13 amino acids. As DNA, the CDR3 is TGTGCCAGCAGCGCAGACAGGTTTAATGGCAACACGTTC. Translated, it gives CASSADRFNGNTF.

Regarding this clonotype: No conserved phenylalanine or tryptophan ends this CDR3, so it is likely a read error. As DNA, the CDR3 is TGTGCCAGCAGTTACCCGGACAGGGGGAAACACGAGCAGTACTAC. Amino acid sequence: CASSYPDRGKHEQYY. The chain recombines TRBV6-5 with TRBJ2-7, with 10 nucleotides matching TRBD1. Trimming at V came to 2 bases and at J to 5 bases, leaving 6 bases not matched to a gene. Germline CDR1 is MNHEY and CDR2 is SVGAGI. The CDR3 length is 15 residues.

The CDR3 protein is CATHLGQLNTEAFF. In nucleotides, the CDR3 is TGCGCCACCCACCTGGGACAGCTAAACACTGAAGCTTTCTTT. The chain employs TRBV10-2 and TRBJ1-1; the match to TRBD1 covers 7 bases. V gave up 10 bases and J gave up 2 bases; unmatched junction bases: 10. CDR1 and CDR2 (germline): WSHSY, SAAADI. This CDR3 has 14 residues.

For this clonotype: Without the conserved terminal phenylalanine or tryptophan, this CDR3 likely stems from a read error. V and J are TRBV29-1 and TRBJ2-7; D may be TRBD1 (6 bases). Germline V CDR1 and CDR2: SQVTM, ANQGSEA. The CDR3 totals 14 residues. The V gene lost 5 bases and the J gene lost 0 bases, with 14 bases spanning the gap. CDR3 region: CSVRQEPNSYEQYL. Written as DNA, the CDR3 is TGCAGCGTTAGACAGGAGCCCAACTCCTACGAGCAGTACTTA.

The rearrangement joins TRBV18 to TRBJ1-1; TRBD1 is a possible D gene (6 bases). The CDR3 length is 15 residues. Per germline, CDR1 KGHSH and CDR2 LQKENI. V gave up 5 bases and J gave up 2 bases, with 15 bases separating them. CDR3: CASSATTGFNTEAFF. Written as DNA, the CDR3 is TGTGCCAGCTCAGCTACGACAGGATTCAACACTGAAGCTTTCTTT.

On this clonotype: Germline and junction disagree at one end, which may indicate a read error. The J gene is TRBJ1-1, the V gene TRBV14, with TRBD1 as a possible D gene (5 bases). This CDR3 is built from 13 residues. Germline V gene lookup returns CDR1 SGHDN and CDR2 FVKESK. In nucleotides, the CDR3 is TGTGCCAGCAGCCATAGACAGCCGGGTGAAGCTGTCTTT. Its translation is CASSHRQPGEAVF.

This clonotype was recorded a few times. CDR3 amino acids: CASSEGLSRTDTQYF. As DNA, the CDR3 is TGTGCCAGCAGCGAGGGCCTTTCCCGCACAGATACGCAGTATTTT. This chain uses TRBV7-3 with TRBJ2-3, with D tentatively TRBD2 (5 bases). CDR1 is SGHTA, CDR2 FQGTGA, per germline. V lost 5 bases and J 1 base, leaving 13 bases between the germline ends. The CDR3 runs to 15 residues.

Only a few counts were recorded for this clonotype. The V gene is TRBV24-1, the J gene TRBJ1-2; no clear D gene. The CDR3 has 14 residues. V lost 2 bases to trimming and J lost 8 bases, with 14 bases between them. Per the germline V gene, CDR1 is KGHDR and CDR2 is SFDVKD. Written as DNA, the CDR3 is TGTGCCACCAGTGATTCAGGCAGGATGGAGGGCTACACCTTC. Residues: CATSDSGRMEGYTF.

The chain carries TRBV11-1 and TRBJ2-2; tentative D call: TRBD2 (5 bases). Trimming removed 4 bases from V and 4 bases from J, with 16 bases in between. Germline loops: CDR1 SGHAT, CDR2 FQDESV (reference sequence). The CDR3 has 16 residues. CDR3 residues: CASSSATTRSTGELFF. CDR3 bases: TGTGCCAGCAGCTCAGCGACTACGAGAAGCACCGGGGAGCTGTTTTTT.

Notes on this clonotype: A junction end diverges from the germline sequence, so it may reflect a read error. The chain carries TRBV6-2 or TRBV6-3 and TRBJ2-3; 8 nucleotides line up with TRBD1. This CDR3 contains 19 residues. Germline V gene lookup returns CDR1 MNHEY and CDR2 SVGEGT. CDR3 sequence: CASNTIINHGTGVTDMQYF. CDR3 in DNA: TGTGCCAGCAATACCATCATCAATCACGGGACAGGTGTCACAGATATGCAGTATTTT.

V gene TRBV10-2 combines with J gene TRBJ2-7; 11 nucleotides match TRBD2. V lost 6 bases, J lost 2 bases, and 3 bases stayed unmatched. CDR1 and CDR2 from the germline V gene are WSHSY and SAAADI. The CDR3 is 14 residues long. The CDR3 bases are TGCGCCAGCAGCCCGACTAGCGGGGCCTACGAGCAGTACTTC. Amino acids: CASSPTSGAYEQYF.

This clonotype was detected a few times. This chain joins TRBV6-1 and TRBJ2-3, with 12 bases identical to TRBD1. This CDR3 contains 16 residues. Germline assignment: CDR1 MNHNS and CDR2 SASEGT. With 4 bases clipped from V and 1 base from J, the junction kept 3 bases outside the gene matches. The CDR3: CASSGRDRGRTDTQYF. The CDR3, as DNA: TGTGCCAGCAGTGGTCGGGACAGGGGGCGCACAGATACGCAGTATTTT.

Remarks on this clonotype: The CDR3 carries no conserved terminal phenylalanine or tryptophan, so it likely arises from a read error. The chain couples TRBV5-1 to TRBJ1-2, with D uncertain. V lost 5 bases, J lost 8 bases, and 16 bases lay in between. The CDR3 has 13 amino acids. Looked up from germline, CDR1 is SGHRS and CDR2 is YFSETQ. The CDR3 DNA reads TGCGCCAGCAGTTTTCGGGTAGGAGAAGGCTACACCTCC. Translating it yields CASSFRVGEGYTS.

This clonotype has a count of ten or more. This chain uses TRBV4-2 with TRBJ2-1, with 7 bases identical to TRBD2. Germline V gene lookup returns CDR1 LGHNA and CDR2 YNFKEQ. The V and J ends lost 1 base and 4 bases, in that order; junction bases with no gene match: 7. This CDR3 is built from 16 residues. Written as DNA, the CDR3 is TGTGCCAGCAGCCAAGGGAGGCCTAGCGGATACAATGAGCAGTTCTTC. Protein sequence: CASSQGRPSGYNEQFF.

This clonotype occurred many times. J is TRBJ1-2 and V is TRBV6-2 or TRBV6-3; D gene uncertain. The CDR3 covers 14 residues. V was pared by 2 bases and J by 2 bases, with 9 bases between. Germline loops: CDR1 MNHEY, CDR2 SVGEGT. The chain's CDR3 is CASSYRAPNYGYTF. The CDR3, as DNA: TGTGCCAGCAGTTACCGGGCACCAAACTATGGCTACACCTTC.

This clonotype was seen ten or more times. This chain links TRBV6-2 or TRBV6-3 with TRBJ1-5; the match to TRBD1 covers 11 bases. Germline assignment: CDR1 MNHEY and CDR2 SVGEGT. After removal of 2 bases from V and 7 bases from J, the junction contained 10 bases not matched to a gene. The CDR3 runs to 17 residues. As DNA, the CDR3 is TGTGCCAGCAGTTACCCATACGGGACAGGGGGAAACCAGCCCCAGCATTTT. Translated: CASSYPYGTGGNQPQHF.

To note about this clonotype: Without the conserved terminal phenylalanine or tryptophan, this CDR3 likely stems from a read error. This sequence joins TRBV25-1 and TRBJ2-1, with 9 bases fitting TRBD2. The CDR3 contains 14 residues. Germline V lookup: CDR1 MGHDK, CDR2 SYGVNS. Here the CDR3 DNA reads TGTGCCAGTACAGCGGGAGGCTCCTACAATGATCAGTTCTTA. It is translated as CASTAGGSYNDQFL.

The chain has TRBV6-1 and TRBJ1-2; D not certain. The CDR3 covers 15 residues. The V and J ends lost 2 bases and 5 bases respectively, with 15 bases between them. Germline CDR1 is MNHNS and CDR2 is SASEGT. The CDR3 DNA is TGTGCCAGCAGTGAACGGGCAGGCGCACTGTATGGCTACACCTTC. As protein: CASSERAGALYGYTF.

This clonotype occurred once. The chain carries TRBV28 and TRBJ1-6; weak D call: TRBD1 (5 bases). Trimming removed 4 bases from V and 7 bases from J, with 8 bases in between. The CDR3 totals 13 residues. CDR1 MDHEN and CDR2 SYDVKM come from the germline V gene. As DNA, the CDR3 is TGTGCCAGCAGTTCCCGGGGGAATTCACCCCTCCACTTT. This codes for CASSSRGNSPLHF.

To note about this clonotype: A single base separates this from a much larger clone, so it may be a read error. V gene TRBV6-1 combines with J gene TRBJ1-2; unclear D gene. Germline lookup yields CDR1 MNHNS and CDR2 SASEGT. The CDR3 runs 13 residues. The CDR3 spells CATQGHTNDGYTF. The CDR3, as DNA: TGTGCCACCCAAGGGCACACTAACGATGGCTACACCTTC.